This is a list of T cell receptor beta chains from one sample in a study of blood T cell repertoires in COVID-19. Sequencing was performed with immunoSEQ multiplex PCR; in TCRdb, only in-frame clones are kept and a portion is missing. The sample lists about 52,000 clones; around 88% were seen once. The sequenced sample consisted of peripheral blood. These receptors were taken from a woman aged 80 or over with acute or convalescent COVID-19. CDR3s include the opening cysteine and the closing phenylalanine or tryptophan. Fields, in order: D gene, V gene, J gene, CDR3 protein, CDR3 DNA. D genes are given only for firm matches.

>-|TRBV5-4|TRBJ2-1
CASSSAGSSYNEQFF
TGTGCCAGCAGCTCTGCGGGGAGCTCCTACAATGAGCAGTTCTTC
>TRBD2|TRBV5-6|TRBJ2-5
CASNLGRERDFQETQYF
TGTGCCAGCAACCTAGGACGGGAGCGGGACTTCCAAGAGACCCAGTACTTC
>TRBD1|TRBV4-1|TRBJ1-2
CASSQDMRGQMGGYTF
TGCGCCAGCAGCCAAGATATGAGGGGGCAAATGGGGGGCTACACCTTC
>TRBD2|TRBV18|TRBJ2-3
CASSQRAGSTDTQYF
TGTGCCAGCTCACAACGAGCGGGAAGCACAGATACGCAGTATTTT
>-|TRBV5-8|TRBJ2-3
CASSSGLVVHTQYF
TGTGCCAGCAGCTCAGGCCTGGTGGTCCATACGCAGTATTTT
>-|TRBV6-6|TRBJ1-5
CASSQSQGHSNQPQHF
TGTGCCAGCAGCCAGAGTCAGGGGCATAGCAATCAGCCCCAGCATTTT
>TRBD1|TRBV19|TRBJ1-6
CASSNIPGQGISPLHF
TGTGCCAGTAGTAACATTCCCGGACAGGGTATTTCACCCCTCCACTTT
>TRBD1|TRBV7-3|TRBJ1-6
CASSPSRQGKRVSDGSPLHF
TGTGCCAGCAGCCCTTCTCGACAGGGGAAGAGGGTCTCGGATGGTTCACCCCTCCACTTT
>TRBD2|TRBV4-1|TRBJ2-2
CASSQDGGGLRGELFF
TGCGCCAGCAGCCAAGACGGCGGGGGGTTACGCGGGGAGCTGTTTTTT
>TRBD1|TRBV19|TRBJ1-1
CASSKGGIGTEAFF
TGTGCCAGTAGTAAAGGGGGCATCGGAACTGAAGCTTTCTTT